Presented here are 28 T cell receptor beta chains from one specimen sequenced in a study of radiotherapy plus CTLA-4 blockade in lung cancer. Assay used: immunoSEQ multiplex PCR; TCRdb lists only in-frame clones, some missing. Here the sample spans approximately 76,000 clones, under 80% being singletons. Material: peripheral blood, obtained from a patient treated with radiotherapy plus ipilimumab. The receptors originated from a human donor with non-small cell lung cancer who had a partial response to radiotherapy plus ipilimumab. Some clones in this sample may be carry-over from other donors' samples.

A remark on this clone: Different DNA sequences within this sample yield the same CDR3. The chain recombines TRBV28 with TRBJ2-7; D is perhaps TRBD1 (5 bases). The CDR3 has 14 amino acids. Germline V CDR1 and CDR2: MDHEN, SYDVKM. V gave up 6 bases and J gave up 2 bases, with 14 bases separating them. The CDR3 bases are TGTGCCAGCAGCTCTCCCGGACACCCCTACGAGCAGTACTTC. Translation gives CASSSPGHPYEQYF.

This sequence joins TRBV5-1 and TRBJ2-2; TRBD1 matches at 8 bases. V lost 0 bases, J lost 8 bases, and 6 bases stayed unmatched. Germline loops: CDR1 SGHRS, CDR2 YFSETQ. The CDR3 runs 15 residues. The CDR3 DNA sequence: TGCGCCAGCAGCTTGGGACAGGGGTCATCGGGGGAGCTGTTTTTT. This encodes CASSLGQGSSGELFF.

The chain links TRBV2 to TRBJ2-5; 12 bases agree with TRBD1. Germline-derived CDR1 and CDR2 are SNHLY and FYNNEI. The CDR3 length is 15 residues. V gave up 4 bases and J gave up 6 bases; unmatched junction bases: 6. The chain's CDR3 is CASSAGTGGAQTQYF. In DNA form, the CDR3 reads TGTGCCAGCAGTGCCGGGACAGGGGGCGCCCAGACCCAGTACTTC.

Of note for this clone: This same CDR3 is encoded by further DNA sequences in the sample. The chain has TRBV7-9 and TRBJ2-7; D gene ambiguous. Germline V gene lookup returns CDR1 SEHNR and CDR2 FQNEAQ (reference sequence). Trimming took off 5 bases at V and 0 bases at J, with 5 bases between the two ends. The CDR3 totals 12 residues. The CDR3 coding sequence is TGTGCCAGCAGCCTCAGCTCCTACGAGCAGTACTTC. This sequence encodes CASSLSSYEQYF.

The J gene is TRBJ2-1, the V gene TRBV19; 10 bases line up with TRBD1. V shed 5 bases, J shed 9 bases, and the junction held 13 bases outside the gene matches. Germline lookup yields CDR1 LNHDA and CDR2 SQIVND (reference sequence). CDR3 size: 16 residues. In DNA form, the CDR3 reads TGTGCCAGTAGTGACCCGGGACAGGGGATGCGGGTTGAGCAGTTCTTC. Translated: CASSDPGQGMRVEQFF.

This rearrangement joins TRBV2 to TRBJ2-2; TRBD1 aligns across 10 bases. Looked up from germline, CDR1 is SNHLY and CDR2 is FYNNEI. The CDR3 runs to 18 residues. J was trimmed by 7 bases and V by 5 bases; bases with no gene match: 16. CDR3 DNA: TGTGCCAGCAGTCCCGGGACAGGGGTCGGGCACCCCGGCGGGGAGCTGTTTTTT. Its translation is CASSPGTGVGHPGGELFF.

Sample share makes this clone medium-sized (0.01 to 0.1%). The chain recombines TRBV7-9 with TRBJ1-4, with 9 nucleotides matching TRBD1. Trimming cost V 5 bases and J 8 bases; bases outside gene matches: 9. CDR3 length: 15 residues. The germline V gene encodes CDR1 SEHNR and CDR2 FQNEAQ (reference sequence). CDR3 coding DNA: TGTGCCAGCAGCCCCCGGGACAGGGCCGGCGAAAAACTGTTTTTT. This translates into CASSPRDRAGEKLFF.

The chain combines TRBV11-2 with TRBJ1-5, with 8 bases matching TRBD1. J lost 8 bases, V lost 3 bases, and 6 bases had no gene match. The CDR3 is 14 amino acids. Germline V lookup: CDR1 SGHAT, CDR2 FQNNGV. CDR3 bases: TGTGCCAGCAGCTTGCAACAGGGGGATAAGCCCCAGCATTTT. It translates to CASSLQQGDKPQHF.

The chain combines TRBV5-1 with TRBJ2-7; TRBD2 agrees at 15 bases. With 4 bases clipped from V and 4 bases from J, the junction kept 9 bases outside the gene matches. The CDR3 is 17 residues long. Germline CDR1 is SGHRS and CDR2 is YFSETQ. CDR3 nucleotides: TGCGCCAGCAGCCTAGGACTAGCGGGAGGGCTAGGGTACGAGCAGTACTTC. It yields the protein CASSLGLAGGLGYEQYF.

The CDR3 region is CASSLTTGIDEQYF. The DNA of the CDR3 is TGTGCCAGCAGCTTAACGACAGGGATCGACGAGCAGTACTTC. J is TRBJ2-7 and V is TRBV7-9; 7 positions match TRBD1. The CDR3 covers 14 residues. CDR1 is SEHNR, CDR2 FQNEAQ, per germline (reference sequence). The ends lost 2 bases at V and 5 bases at J; junction bases unmatched: 6. The full variable domain, in which reference TRBV7-9 and TRBJ2-7 provide the parts outside the CDR3, is DTGVSQNPRHKITKRGQNVTFRCDPISEHNRLYWYRQTLGQGPEFLTYFQNEAQLEKSRLLSDRFSAERPKGSFSTLEIQRTEQGDSAMYLCASSLTTGIDEQYFGPGTRLTVT.

The rearrangement links TRBV7-9 to TRBJ1-2; perhaps TRBD1 as D (6 bases). Trimming removed 5 bases at V and 8 bases at J, with 12 bases between. The CDR3 contains 12 residues. Per germline, CDR1 SEHNR and CDR2 FQNEAQ (reference sequence). The CDR3 loop reads CASSPQGSGYTF. The CDR3 DNA reads TGTGCCAGCAGCCCTCAGGGGAGCGGCTACACCTTC.

V gene TRBV27 combines with J gene TRBJ2-3, with TRBD2 identical over 8 bases. This CDR3 comprises 16 residues. Germline CDR1 reads MNHEY; CDR2 reads SMNVEV (reference sequence). After removal of 7 bases from V and 3 bases from J, the junction contained 12 bases not matched to a gene. The CDR3, as DNA: TGTGCCAGCACCTCTTGGCGGGGGGTTGGTACAGATACGCAGTATTTT. It specifies CASTSWRGVGTDTQYF.

The chain couples TRBV29-1 to TRBJ1-2; 8 bases agree with TRBD1. Germline assignment: CDR1 SQVTM and CDR2 ANQGSEA. The CDR3 contains 13 residues. Germline trimming cut 7 bases from V and 2 bases from J; bases unmatched to any gene: 6. The CDR3 protein is CSGLRTGNYGYTF. In nucleotides, the CDR3 is TGCAGCGGTTTGAGGACAGGGAACTATGGCTACACCTTC.

In regard to this clone: Additional DNA sequences in this sample encode the identical CDR3. The genes are TRBV9 and TRBJ1-2, with TRBD1 identical over 10 bases. The CDR3 has 14 amino acids. Germline V gives CDR1 SGDLS, CDR2 YYNGEE. Trimming cost V 2 bases and J 2 bases; bases outside gene matches: 0. The CDR3: CASSVGQGNYGYTF. CDR3 nucleotide sequence: TGTGCCAGCAGCGTGGGACAGGGGAACTATGGCTACACCTTC.

The chain carries TRBV27 and TRBJ1-3, with 10 nucleotides matching TRBD1. The junction had 4 bases not matched to a gene; V was cut back by 5 bases and J by 0 bases. The length of the CDR3 is 16 residues. The germline CDR1 and CDR2 sequences are MNHEY and SMNVEV (reference sequence). This CDR3 reads CASSRQGANSGNTIYF. In DNA form, the CDR3 reads TGTGCCAGCAGTCGACAGGGGGCGAACTCTGGAAACACCATATATTTT.

Comments on this clone: Other DNA sequences in the sample encode the same CDR3. This chain connects TRBV7-2 to TRBJ2-2, with D maybe TRBD2 (7 bases). The germline CDR1 and CDR2 sequences are SGHTA and FQGNSA. Trimming removed 1 base at V and 5 bases at J, with 14 bases between. The CDR3 runs to 16 residues. The CDR3 nucleotides are TGTGCCAGCAGCTTAGGGGGGGGGCGCCGTACCGGGGAGCTGTTTTTT. As protein: CASSLGGGRRTGELFF. The full variable domain, its missing parts supplied by reference TRBV7-2 and TRBJ2-2, is GAGVSQSPSNKVTEKGKDVELRCDPISGHTALYWYRQSLGQGLEFLIYFQGNSAPDKSGLPSDRFSAERTGGSVSTLTIQRTQQEDSAVYLCASSLGGGRRTGELFFGEGSRLTVL.

Only a few counts were recorded for this clone. V is TRBV5-6 and J is TRBJ1-3, with unresolved D. The CDR3 contains 13 residues. Germline CDR1 SGHDT, CDR2 YYEEEE. V was trimmed by 5 bases and J by 7 bases, leaving 13 bases between them. The CDR3 DNA reads as TGTGCCAGCAGTCCCTCACACGGGAACACCATATATTTT. Its translation: CASSPSHGNTIYF.

The chain has TRBV18 and TRBJ1-2; 8 bases are a match to TRBD1. This CDR3 contains 14 residues. With V trimmed by 6 bases and J by 3 bases, 6 bases remained unmatched. Germline loops: CDR1 KGHSH, CDR2 LQKENI. The CDR3 protein is CASSGQGADYGYTF. DNA of the CDR3: TGTGCCAGCTCCGGGCAGGGGGCTGACTATGGCTACACCTTC.

Here the CDR3 reads CAISERASGEETQYF. CDR3 DNA: TGTGCCATCAGTGAGAGGGCAAGCGGGGAGGAGACCCAGTACTTC. V gene TRBV10-3 combines with J gene TRBJ2-5, with 7 bases identical to TRBD2. Trimming cost V 2 bases and J 5 bases; bases outside gene matches: 8. Germline values: CDR1 ENHRY, CDR2 SYGVKD. This CDR3 has 15 residues.

V gene TRBV7-2 combines with J gene TRBJ2-1; TRBD1 matches 7 bases. CDR1 is SGHTA and CDR2 is FQGNSA in the germline V gene. The junction had 11 bases not matched to a gene; V was cut back by 2 bases and J by 7 bases. CDR3 length: 16 residues. CDR3 coding DNA: TGTGCCAGCAGCTTAATGCCCGTTGCCAGGGGGAATGAGCAGTTCTTC. This encodes CASSLMPVARGNEQFF.

Notes on this clone: An end of the junction does not agree with germline; a read error may underlie this. The sample holds other DNA sequences that translate to the same CDR3. The rearrangement joins TRBV7-8 to TRBJ2-3, with D possibly TRBD2 on 7 matching bases. Looked up from germline, CDR1 is SGHVS and CDR2 is FQNEAQ. This CDR3 is built from 16 residues. The CDR3 loop is CASSLDRGGGTDTQYF. DNA for the CDR3: TGTGCCAGCAGCTTAGATCGGGGCGGGGGCACGGATACGCAGTATTTT.

CDR3 bases: TGTGCCAGCGCGGCCAGCTCTATCAATCAGCCCCAGCATTTT. Translating it yields CASAASSINQPQHF. The chain recombines TRBV2 with TRBJ1-5, with D unclear. The CDR3 runs to 14 residues. Germline CDR1 reads SNHLY; CDR2 reads FYNNEI. V was cut by 8 bases and J by 3 bases, with 14 bases left in between. The whole variable domain, filled in from reference TRBV2 and TRBJ1-5, reads EPEVTQTPSHQVTQMGQEVILRCVPISNHLYFYWYRQILGQKVEFLVSFYNNEISEKSEIFDDQFSVERPDGSNFTLKIRSTKLEDSAMYFCASAASSINQPQHFGDGTRLSIL.

The rearrangement uses TRBV28 and TRBJ1-5, with D possibly being TRBD1 (6 bases). V shed 6 bases and J shed 11 bases, with 17 bases lying between them. This CDR3 has 13 amino acids. Germline assignment: CDR1 MDHEN and CDR2 SYDVKM. CDR3 in DNA: TGTGCCAGCAGGGCCCCAGGGGTAGGTACCCAGCATTTT. It codes for CASRAPGVGTQHF.

This rearrangement joins TRBV9 to TRBJ2-1; D ambiguous. This CDR3 comprises 12 residues. V was trimmed by 5 bases and J by 0 bases, leaving 3 bases between them. Germline CDR1 SGDLS, CDR2 YYNGEE. The CDR3 is CASSNSYNEQFF. The DNA of the CDR3 is TGTGCCAGCAGTAACTCCTACAATGAGCAGTTCTTC. Looking up the rest from reference TRBV9 and TRBJ2-1 gives the full variable domain: DSGVTQTPKHLITATGQRVTLRCSPRSGDLSVYWYQQSLDQGLQFLIQYYNGEERAKGNILERFSAQQFPDLHSELNLSSLELGDSALYFCASSNSYNEQFFGPGTRLTVL.

The rearrangement uses TRBV6-5 and TRBJ1-2; TRBD1 matches at 7 bases. Germline CDR1 is MNHEY and CDR2 is SVGAGI. V shed 6 bases, J shed 8 bases, and the junction held 9 bases outside the gene matches. CDR3 size: 13 residues. The CDR3 spells CASRPTGISGYTF. Here the CDR3 DNA reads TGTGCCAGCAGACCGACAGGGATCTCCGGCTACACCTTC.

This sequence joins TRBV5-6 and TRBJ2-3; perhaps TRBD2 as D (6 bases). This CDR3 has 13 residues. Germline V lookup: CDR1 SGHDT, CDR2 YYEEEE. CDR3 sequence (DNA): TGTGCGGGGATCAAACGTGGGGGGACTACGCAGTATTTT. As protein: CAGIKRGGTTQYF.

The chain employs TRBV7-2 and TRBJ2-2; 11 bases align to TRBD2. The CDR3 consists of 16 residues. Germline values: CDR1 SGHTA, CDR2 FQGNSA. The trim removed 6 bases at V and 7 bases at J, leaving 10 bases unmatched. The CDR3 reads CASSYLAGGSVGELFF. The CDR3 region has the DNA TGTGCCAGCAGTTATTTAGCGGGGGGGTCTGTCGGGGAGCTGTTTTTT.

The chain carries TRBV5-4 and TRBJ2-1, with 10 positions matching TRBD1. Germline loops: CDR1 SGHNT, CDR2 YYREEE (reference sequence). The CDR3 has 16 residues. After removal of 3 bases from V and 6 bases from J, the junction contained 9 bases not matched to a gene. DNA for the CDR3: TGTGCCAGCAGCTCTGGTATGGGACAGGGGAGCAATGAGCAGTTCTTC. Protein sequence: CASSSGMGQGSNEQFF.